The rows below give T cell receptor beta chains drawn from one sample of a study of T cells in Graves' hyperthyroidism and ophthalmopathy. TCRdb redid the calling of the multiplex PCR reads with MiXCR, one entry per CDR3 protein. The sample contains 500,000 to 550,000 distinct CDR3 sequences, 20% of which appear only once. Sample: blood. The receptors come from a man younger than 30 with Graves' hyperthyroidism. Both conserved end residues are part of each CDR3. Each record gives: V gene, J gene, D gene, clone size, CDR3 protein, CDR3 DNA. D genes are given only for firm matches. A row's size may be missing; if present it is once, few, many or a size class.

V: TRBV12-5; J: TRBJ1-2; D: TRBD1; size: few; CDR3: CASGRDSFYGYTF; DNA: TGTGCTAGTGGTCGGGACAGCTTCTATGGCTACACCTTC
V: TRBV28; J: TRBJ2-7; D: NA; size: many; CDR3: CASSSLSSSYEQYF; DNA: TGTGCCAGCAGCTCTCTCTCGAGCTCCTACGAGCAGTACTTC
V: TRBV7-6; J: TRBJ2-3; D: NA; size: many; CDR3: CASSPLVGTDTQYF; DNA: TGTGCCAGCAGCCCCCTCGTCGGCACAGATACGCAGTATTTT
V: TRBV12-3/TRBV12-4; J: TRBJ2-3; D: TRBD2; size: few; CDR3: CASSATSGTQYF; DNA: TGTGCCAGCAGTGCAACTAGCGGTACGCAGTATTTT
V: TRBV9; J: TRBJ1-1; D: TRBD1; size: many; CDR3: CASSAGQGTTEAFF; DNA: TGTGCCAGCAGCGCCGGACAGGGCACCACTGAAGCTTTCTTT
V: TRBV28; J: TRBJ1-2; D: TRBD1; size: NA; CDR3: CASSFPGQSLNYGYTF; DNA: TGTGCCAGCAGTTTCCCGGGACAGAGCCTTAACTATGGCTACACCTTC
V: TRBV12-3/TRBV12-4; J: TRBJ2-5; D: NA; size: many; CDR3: CASSLGALQETQYF; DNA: TGTGCCAGCAGTTTGGGGGCGCTCCAAGAGACCCAGTACTTC
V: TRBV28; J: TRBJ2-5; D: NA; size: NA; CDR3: CASSLMSSWETQYF; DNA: TGTGCCAGCAGTTTAATGTCTAGCTGGGAGACCCAGTACTTC
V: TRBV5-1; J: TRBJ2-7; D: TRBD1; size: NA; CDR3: CASSLDVDRSSSYEQYF; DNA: TGCGCCAGCAGCTTGGATGTGGACAGGTCGAGCTCCTACGAGCAGTACTTC
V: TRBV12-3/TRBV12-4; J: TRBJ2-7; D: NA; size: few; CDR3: CASSRPRESGEQYF; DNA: TGTGCCAGCAGCCGGCCCAGGGAGTCAGGAGAGCAGTACTTC
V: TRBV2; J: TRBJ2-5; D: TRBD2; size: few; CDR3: CASSGTSGSGETQYF; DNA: TGTGCCAGCAGCGGGACTAGCGGTAGCGGAGAGACCCAGTACTTC
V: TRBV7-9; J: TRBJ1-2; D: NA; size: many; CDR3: CASSLAGGNPYGYTF; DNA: TGTGCCAGCAGCTTAGCGGGAGGGAACCCCTATGGCTACACCTTC
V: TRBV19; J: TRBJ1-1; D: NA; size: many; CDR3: CASSILDSLNTEAFF; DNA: TGTGCCAGTAGTATACTGGACAGCTTGAACACTGAAGCTTTCTTT
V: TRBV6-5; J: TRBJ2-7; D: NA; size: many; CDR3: CATRGRGIHEQYF; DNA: TGTGCCACTAGAGGACGGGGGATCCACGAGCAGTACTTC
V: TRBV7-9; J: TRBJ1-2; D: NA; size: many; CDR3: CASRDSSNYGYTF; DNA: TGTGCCAGCAGGGACAGTTCTAACTATGGCTACACCTTC
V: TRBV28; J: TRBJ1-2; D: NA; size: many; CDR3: CASSLPPIRDGYTF; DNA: TGTGCCAGCAGTCTCCCCCCCATCCGGGATGGCTACACCTTC
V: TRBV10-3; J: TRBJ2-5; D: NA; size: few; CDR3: CAISDGQQQETQYF; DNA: TGTGCCATCAGTGACGGTCAGCAGCAAGAGACCCAGTACTTC
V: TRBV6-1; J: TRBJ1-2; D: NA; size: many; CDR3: CASTQRRRGSQHYGYTF; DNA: TGTGCCAGCACTCAACGACGACGGGGGTCCCAGCATTATGGCTACACCTTC
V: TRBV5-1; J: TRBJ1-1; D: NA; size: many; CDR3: CASSRMALDTEAFF; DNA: TGCGCCAGCAGCCGGATGGCGTTGGACACTGAAGCTTTCTTT
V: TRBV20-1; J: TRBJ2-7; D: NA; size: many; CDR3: CSANPPREQYF; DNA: TGCAGTGCTAATCCTCCAAGGGAGCAGTACTTC
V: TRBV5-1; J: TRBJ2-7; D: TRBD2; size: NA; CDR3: CASSPVGGDYEQYF; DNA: TGCGCCAGCAGCCCCGTCGGGGGGGACTACGAGCAGTACTTC
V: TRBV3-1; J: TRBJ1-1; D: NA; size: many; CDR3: CASSRGHLQYTEAFF; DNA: TGTGCCAGCAGCCGGGGACACCTACAGTACACTGAAGCTTTCTTT
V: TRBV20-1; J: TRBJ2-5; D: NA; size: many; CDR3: CSARGHYQETQYF; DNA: TGCAGTGCTAGAGGACATTACCAAGAGACCCAGTACTTC
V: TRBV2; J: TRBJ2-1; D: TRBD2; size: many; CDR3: CASRKRGAVNEQFF; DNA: TGTGCCAGCAGGAAGCGGGGGGCCGTCAATGAGCAGTTCTTC
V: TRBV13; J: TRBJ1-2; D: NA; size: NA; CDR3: CASSPNPTDFLRADPDYGYTF; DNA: TGTGCCAGCAGCCCAAACCCGACAGACTTCCTTCGCGCCGACCCCGACTATGGCTACACCTTC
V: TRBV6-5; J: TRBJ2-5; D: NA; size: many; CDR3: CASSSSKGTRFQETQYF; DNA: TGTGCCAGCAGTTCCTCCAAAGGGACGAGGTTCCAAGAGACCCAGTACTTC
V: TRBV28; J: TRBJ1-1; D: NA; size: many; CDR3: CASSSRGASGAFF; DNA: TGTGCCAGCAGTTCCCGGGGGGCGAGCGGAGCTTTCTTT
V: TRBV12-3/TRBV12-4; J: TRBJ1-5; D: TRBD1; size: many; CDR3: CASSHTGGTGQLQHF; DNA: TGTGCCAGCAGTCACACAGGGGGAACGGGTCAGCTCCAGCATTTT
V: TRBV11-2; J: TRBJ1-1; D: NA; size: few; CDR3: CASSRPTRAGNTEAFF; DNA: TGTGCCAGCAGCCGACCTACCAGGGCGGGGAACACTGAAGCTTTCTTT
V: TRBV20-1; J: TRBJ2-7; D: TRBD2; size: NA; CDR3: CSASRSSGGYEQYF; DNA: TGCAGTGCTAGTAGAAGTAGCGGGGGCTACGAGCAGTACTTC
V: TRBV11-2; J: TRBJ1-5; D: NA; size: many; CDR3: CASSRDGRNQPQHF; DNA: TGTGCCAGCAGTCGGGACGGACGCAATCAGCCCCAGCATTTT
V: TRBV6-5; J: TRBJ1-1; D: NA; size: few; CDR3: CASSYSEATEAFF; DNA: TGTGCCAGCAGTTACTCCGAAGCCACTGAAGCTTTCTTT
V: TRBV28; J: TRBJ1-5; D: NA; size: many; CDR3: CASSLSGVSNQPQHF; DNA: TGTGCCAGCAGTTTATCGGGGGTTAGCAATCAGCCCCAGCATTTT
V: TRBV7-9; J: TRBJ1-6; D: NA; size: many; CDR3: CASSLSGGYNSPLHF; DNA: TGTGCCAGCAGCTTGAGTGGTGGCTATAATTCACCCCTCCACTTT
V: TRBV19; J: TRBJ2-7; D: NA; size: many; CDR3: CASSPRPVAFYEQYF; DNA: TGTGCCAGTAGTCCGCGACCCGTCGCCTTTTACGAGCAGTACTTC
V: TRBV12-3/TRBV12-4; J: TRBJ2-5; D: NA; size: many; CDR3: CASSLSARGQETQYF; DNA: TGTGCCAGCAGTTTAAGTGCTCGCGGTCAAGAGACCCAGTACTTC
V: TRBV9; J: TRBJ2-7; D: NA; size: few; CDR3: CASSVDPGGAYEQYF; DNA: TGTGCCAGCAGCGTAGACCCAGGGGGGGCCTACGAGCAGTACTTC
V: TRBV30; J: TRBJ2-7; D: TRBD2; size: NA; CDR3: CAWTARGGYEQYF; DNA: TGTGCCTGGACTGCGCGGGGGGGCTACGAGCAGTACTTC
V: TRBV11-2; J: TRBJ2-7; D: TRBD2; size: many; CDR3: CASSRTSVSSYEQYF; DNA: TGTGCCAGCAGCCGGACTAGCGTGAGCTCCTACGAGCAGTACTTC